The clone carrying this TCR beta chain was seen more than once but under ten times. Its antigen is unknown. This sample is part of a study of T cells after yellow fever vaccination. Findings of the study overall: Relatively few clonotypes were ones that appeared in both CD4 and CD8 compartments. FACS-sorted repertoires could harbor abundant contaminating bulk-population clonotypes. The secondary response was weaker but peaked faster, day 5 versus 15.

TCRdb recomputed calls from the 5' RACE reads with MiXCR, one row per CDR3 protein. The sample contains 340,000 or so distinct CDR3 sequences, 9.5% to 15% of which appear only once. Trimming took 6 bases from V and 3 from J, leaving 18 bases between them. The CDR3 is made up of 15 amino acids. This sequence was found in a young man who received the YFV17D yellow fever vaccine. The chain couples TRBV12-3 or TRBV12-4 to TRBJ2-7; D might be TRBD2 (5 bases). This specimen consisted of CD4+ T cells sorted from PBMCs, obtained 15 days after the yellow fever booster vaccination. The CDR3 DNA follows: TGTGCCAGCAGCTGGACTTTGAGTTCCTACTACGAGCAGTACTTC. This translates into CASSWTLSSYYEQYF.